Presented here are 2 T cell receptor beta chains from one specimen sequenced in a study of cytomegalovirus exposure and HLA in healthy donors. 60 Vbeta and 13 Jbeta primers were used in PCR. Using immunoSEQ multiplex PCR, the repertoire was profiled, and TCRdb retains in-frame clones only, with some absent. The data show 180,000 or so clones, about two thirds seen once. Sequencing was performed on PBMCs. The receptors originated from a human donor in good health.

The V and J genes are TRBV19 and TRBJ2-2; 12 nucleotides match TRBD2. The CDR3 length is 15 residues. Germline CDR1 is LNHDA and CDR2 is SQIVND (reference sequence). V lost 2 bases to trimming and J lost 6 bases; unmatched junction nucleotides: 1. The CDR3 DNA reads TGTGCCAGTAGTATACCTAGCGGGGGGGCCGGGGAGCTGTTTTTT. Its translation is CASSIPSGGAGELFF.

The chain combines TRBV7-6 with TRBJ2-1; 12 nucleotides agree with TRBD2. The V gene end was trimmed by 4 bases and the J gene end by 4 bases; junction bases not matched to a gene: 8. There are 17 residues in the CDR3. Germline CDR1 reads SGHVS; CDR2 reads FNYEAQ. The CDR3: CASSSYLAGGPYNEQFF. Here the CDR3 DNA reads TGTGCCAGCAGCTCGTACCTAGCGGGGGGGCCTTACAATGAGCAGTTCTTC.